This T cell receptor (beta chain) was obtained from a study of T cell repertoires in cytomegalovirus infection. Study results and caveats: Summed frequency of shared TCR beta families picked out CMV carriers who also had the relevant HLA. Ex vivo responses were dominated by HLA-C-restricted CMV-specific TCR beta clonotypes.

MiXCR was run by TCRdb on the reads, yielding one entry per CDR3 protein. The data contain hundreds of thousands of distinct CDR3 sequences, around 24% of them singletons. Trimming at V came to 5 bases and at J to 4 bases, leaving 9 bases not matched to a gene. CDR1 is SEHNR and CDR2 is FQNEAQ in the germline V gene (reference sequence). There are 16 residues in the CDR3. This clonotype has at least ten counts. What it recognizes is unknown. V and J are TRBV7-9 and TRBJ2-1; 9 bases agree with TRBD2. This receptor was taken from a human donor in good health (CMV status not recorded). Some clones in this sample may be carry-over from other donors' samples. Source material: CD8+ T cells from PBMCs. The CDR3 DNA follows: TGTGCCAGCAGCCCGAGGACTAGCGCTCCATACAATGAGCAGTTCTTC. It encodes CASSPRTSAPYNEQFF.